This TCR beta chain was recovered during a study of metastatic and nonmetastatic thyroid tumors. There are a few counts of this clone. Before thyroid surgery, none of the patients had received any treatment. TCRdb reanalyzed the PCR reads via MiXCR. The sample shows 14,000 to 15,000 clones, 20% to 30% of them seen only once. The CDR3 runs to 16 residues. Germline CDR1 MGHDK, CDR2 SYGVNS. Between the trimmed V and J ends, which lost 6 bases and 2 bases, there was a span of 14 bases. The sequenced material came from tumor tissue. The chain is built from TRBV25-1 and TRBJ2-6; D not certain. The origin of this receptor is a female donor with papillary thyroid cancer or a benign thyroid nodule (not recorded which). Some clones in this sample may be carry-over from other donors' samples. The CDR3 is CASSADTVPGANVLTF. The CDR3 coding sequence is TGTGCCAGCAGCGCTGATACAGTGCCTGGGGCCAACGTCCTGACTTTC.